This TCR beta chain was retrieved from a study of Graves' ophthalmopathy and Graves' hyperthyroidism. Investigators amplified TCR beta CDR3 regions from RNA transcripts. HTBI-primed RT-PCR formed the first round, and a multiplex PCR formed the second. TCRdb redid the calling of the multiplex PCR reads with MiXCR, one entry per CDR3 protein. Of approximately 160,000 distinct CDR3 sequences in the sample, approximately 40% are singletons; the top ten hold roughly 8.9%. This clonotype occurred many times. Unmatched junction bases numbered 7, after V lost 3 bases and J lost 6 bases. CDR1 SGHTA and CDR2 FQGNSA come from the germline V gene. The CDR3 is 16 residues long. Clinical symptoms, serum thyroxine, TRAb, thyroid ultrasound and orbital computed tomography determined diagnosis.

The material sequenced was peripheral blood. The sequence derives from a man aged 25 to 45 with Graves' ophthalmopathy. The chain uses TRBV7-2 and TRBJ2-2, with 10 bases lining up with TRBD2. The CDR3 sequence is CASSLSGRGLPGELFF. CDR3 bases: TGTGCCAGCAGCTTGAGCGGGAGGGGCCTCCCCGGGGAGCTGTTTTTT.